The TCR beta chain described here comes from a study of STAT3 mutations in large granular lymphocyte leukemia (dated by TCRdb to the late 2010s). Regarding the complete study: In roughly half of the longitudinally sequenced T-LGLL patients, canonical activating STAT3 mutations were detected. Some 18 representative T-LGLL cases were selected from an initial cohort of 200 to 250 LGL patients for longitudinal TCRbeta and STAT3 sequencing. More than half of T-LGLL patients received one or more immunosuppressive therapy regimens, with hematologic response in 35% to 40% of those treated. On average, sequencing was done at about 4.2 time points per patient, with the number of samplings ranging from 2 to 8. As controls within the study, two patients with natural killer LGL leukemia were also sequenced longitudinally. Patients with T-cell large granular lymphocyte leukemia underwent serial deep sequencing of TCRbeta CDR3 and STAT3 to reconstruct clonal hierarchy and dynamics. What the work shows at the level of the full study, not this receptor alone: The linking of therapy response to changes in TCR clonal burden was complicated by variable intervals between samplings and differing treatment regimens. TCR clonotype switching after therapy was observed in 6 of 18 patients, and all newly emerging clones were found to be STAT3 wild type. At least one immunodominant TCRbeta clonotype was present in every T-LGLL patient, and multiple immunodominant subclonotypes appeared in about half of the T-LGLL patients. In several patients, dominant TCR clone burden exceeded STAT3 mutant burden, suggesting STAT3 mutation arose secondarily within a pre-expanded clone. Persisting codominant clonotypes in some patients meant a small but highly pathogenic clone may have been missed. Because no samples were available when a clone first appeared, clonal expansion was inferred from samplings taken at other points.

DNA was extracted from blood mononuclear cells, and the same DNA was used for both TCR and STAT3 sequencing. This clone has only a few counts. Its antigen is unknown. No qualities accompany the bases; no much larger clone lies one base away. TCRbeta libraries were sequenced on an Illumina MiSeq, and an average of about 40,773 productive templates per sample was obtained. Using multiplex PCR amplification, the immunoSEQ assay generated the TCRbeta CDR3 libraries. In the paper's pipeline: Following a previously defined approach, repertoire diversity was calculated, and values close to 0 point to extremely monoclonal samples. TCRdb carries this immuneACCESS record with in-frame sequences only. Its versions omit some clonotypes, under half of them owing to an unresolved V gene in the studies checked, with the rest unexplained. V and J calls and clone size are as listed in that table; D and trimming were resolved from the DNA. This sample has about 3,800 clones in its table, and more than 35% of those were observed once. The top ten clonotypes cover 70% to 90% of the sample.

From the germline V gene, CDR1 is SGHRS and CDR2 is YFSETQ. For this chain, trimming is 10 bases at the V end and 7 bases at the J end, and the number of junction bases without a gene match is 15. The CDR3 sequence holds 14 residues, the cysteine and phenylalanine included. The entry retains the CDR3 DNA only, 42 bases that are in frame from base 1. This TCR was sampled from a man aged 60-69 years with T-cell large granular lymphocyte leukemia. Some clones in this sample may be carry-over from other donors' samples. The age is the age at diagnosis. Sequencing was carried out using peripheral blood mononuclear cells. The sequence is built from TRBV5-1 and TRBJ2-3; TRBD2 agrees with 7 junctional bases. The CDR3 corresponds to CASQETRGENTQYF. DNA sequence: TGCGCCTCCCAGGAGACCCGGGGGGAAAATACGCAGTATTTT.